These 21 T cell receptor beta chains were sequenced from one sample in a study of blood T cells in healthy people across ages. PCR was performed a second time for about 7 to 11 cycles using a sample-barcoded 5' primer and a J-beta primer mix. TCRdb independently ran MiXCR on the 5' RACE reads; one entry per CDR3 protein. The sample holds more than 650,000 distinct CDR3 sequences, over 20% seen once. The source material was blood. The receptors shown here come from a man aged 65-85 years in good health.

There are many counts of this clonotype. This rearrangement joins TRBV7-2 to TRBJ2-3; D is ambiguous. V was shortened by 6 bases and J by 2 bases, with 9 bases between the two germline ends. Germline assignment: CDR1 SGHTA and CDR2 FQGNSA. The CDR3 is 13 amino acids. The CDR3 region is CASSSPNTDTQYF. In DNA form, the CDR3 reads TGTGCCAGCAGTTCCCCAAACACAGATACGCAGTATTTT.

The gene calls are TRBV6-5 and TRBJ1-4; no clear D. This CDR3 spans 14 amino acids. CDR1 is MNHEY, CDR2 SVGAGI, per germline. Trimming left V 2 bases short and J 7 bases short, with 11 bases between. In nucleotides, the CDR3 is TGTGCCAGCAGTTACGGGAGGAGGAGTGAAAAACTGTTTTTT. Translating gives CASSYGRRSEKLFF.

V usage is TRBV5-1 and J usage is TRBJ2-2, with 9 bases fitting TRBD2. The V and J ends lost 6 bases and 3 bases, in that order; junction bases with no gene match: 6. The germline V gene has CDR1 SGHRS and CDR2 YFSETQ. The CDR3 is made up of 15 amino acids. The CDR3 loop reads CASNPSGVHTGELFF. For the CDR3, the DNA is TGCGCCAGCAACCCTAGCGGGGTCCACACCGGGGAGCTGTTTTTT.

The V gene is TRBV24-1, the J gene TRBJ2-7; 10 bases line up with TRBD1. Germline V gives CDR1 KGHDR, CDR2 SFDVKD. V dropped 3 bases and J dropped 2; count of bases not matched to a gene: 6. The CDR3 is 16 residues long. The CDR3 coding sequence is TGTGCCACCAGTGATCGCGCCGGGACAGGGGCCTACGAGCAGTACTTC. It encodes CATSDRAGTGAYEQYF.

The V call is TRBV30, the J call TRBJ2-5, with D uncertain. The V end lost 2 bases, the J end lost 1 base, and 8 bases lay between the germline ends. CDR1 and CDR2 (germline): GTSNPN, SVGIG (reference sequence). The CDR3 has 13 residues. The CDR3 nucleotides read TGTGCCTGGAGTACCCAGCCCCAAGAGACCCAGTACTTC. Its protein product is CAWSTQPQETQYF. The variable domain in full, completed from reference TRBV30 and TRBJ2-5, reads SQTIHQWPATLVQPVGSPLSLECTVEGTSNPNLYWYRQAAGRGLQLLFYSVGIGQISSEVPQNLSASRPQDRQFILSSKKLLLSDSGFYLCAWSTQPQETQYFGPGTRLLVL.

This clonotype was seen a single time. This chain links TRBV5-4 with TRBJ2-3; TRBD2 aligns across 8 bases. V lost 4 bases to trimming and J lost 6 bases; unmatched junction nucleotides: 10. Germline V CDR1 and CDR2: SGHNT, YYREEE (reference sequence). This CDR3 comprises 15 residues. DNA of the CDR3: TGTGCCAGCAGCCCTAGCGGGTCGGGTAGGGATACGCAGTATTTT. Amino acids: CASSPSGSGRDTQYF.

V is TRBV2 and J is TRBJ2-5; the D is unclear. Germline CDR1 and CDR2: SNHLY and FYNNEI. The CDR3 extends over 11 amino acids. V shed 6 bases and J shed 5 bases, with 7 bases lying between them. CDR3: CASRWWETQYF. CDR3 nucleotides: TGTGCCAGCAGATGGTGGGAGACCCAGTACTTC. The full variable domain, in which reference TRBV2 and TRBJ2-5 provide the parts outside the CDR3, is EPEVTQTPSHQVTQMGQEVILRCVPISNHLYFYWYRQILGQKVEFLVSFYNNEISEKSEIFDDQFSVERPDGSNFTLKIRSTKLEDSAMYFCASRWWETQYFGPGTRLLVL.

The gene calls are TRBV5-5 and TRBJ2-7; maybe TRBD1 (6 bases). V gave up 4 bases and J gave up 2 bases, with 13 bases separating them. This CDR3 comprises 14 residues. Germline CDR1 SGHKS, CDR2 YYEKEE (reference sequence). This CDR3 reads CASSPGQPAYEQYF. The CDR3 DNA reads as TGTGCCAGCAGCCCAGGACAGCCAGCCTACGAGCAGTACTTC.

V usage is TRBV7-8 and J usage is TRBJ1-5; D is perhaps TRBD1 (6 bases). Looked up from germline, CDR1 is SGHVS and CDR2 is FQNEAQ. Deletions cut 4 bases from V and 2 bases from J, with 15 bases between. CDR3 length equals 16 residues. CDR3 sequence (DNA): TGTGCCAGCAGCTACTGGACAGCTGGAGGCAATCAGCCCCAGCATTTT. It codes for CASSYWTAGGNQPQHF.

The chain joins TRBV5-1 to TRBJ1-2, with D uncertain. The V end was cut by 1 base, the J end by 6 bases, with 13 bases between. CDR1 is SGHRS, CDR2 YFSETQ, per germline. The CDR3 spans 14 residues. The CDR3, as DNA: TGCGCCAGCAGCTTGTGGCAGCCCGCGGATGGCTACACCTTC. It is translated as CASSLWQPADGYTF.

CDR3 protein: CSASKHGNKNEQFF. CDR3 bases: TGCAGTGCTAGCAAACACGGGAACAAGAATGAGCAGTTCTTC. This rearrangement joins TRBV20-1 to TRBJ2-1; TRBD2 might be the D (5 bases). V lost 3 bases and J 7 bases, leaving 16 bases between the germline ends. The CDR3 runs 14 residues. Germline CDR1 and CDR2: DFQATT and SNEGSKA (reference sequence).

This chain links TRBV20-1 with TRBJ2-5; 8 positions agree with TRBD1. The last part of the DNA fits TRBJ2-7 better; the J call may be wrong. The CDR3 is made up of 15 amino acids. From germline, CDR1 is DFQATT and CDR2 SNEGSKA (reference sequence). The CDR3 reads CSAPRTGPSSYEQYF. The CDR3 region has the DNA TGCAGTGCTCCAAGGACAGGGCCATCCTCCTACGAGCAGTACTTC.

This rearrangement joins TRBV6-1 to TRBJ2-1; no firm D call. V dropped 6 bases and J dropped 7 bases, with 10 bases sitting between them. The CDR3 spans 12 residues. Germline V gene data show CDR1 as MNHNS and CDR2 as SASEGT. The CDR3 reads CASRGNGNEQFF. CDR3 DNA: TGTGCCAGCAGGGGAAACGGGAATGAGCAGTTCTTC.

This clonotype was detected only a few times. The rearrangement joins TRBV10-3 to TRBJ2-5; TRBD2 might be the D (5 bases). V gave up 0 bases and J gave up 9 bases, with 11 bases separating them. CDR3 size: 13 residues. CDR1 and CDR2 (germline): ENHRY, SYGVKD. CDR3 amino acids: CAISESSVAPQYF. CDR3 nucleotide sequence: TGTGCCATCAGTGAGTCATCTGTAGCGCCCCAGTACTTC.

This chain connects TRBV11-2 to TRBJ2-7; possibly TRBD1 or TRBD2 for D (6 bases each). The V and J ends lost 1 base and 5 bases respectively, with 12 bases between them. The germline gives CDR1 SGHAT, CDR2 FQNNGV. The CDR3 length is 14 residues. The CDR3, as DNA: TGTGCCAGCAGCTTAGCCGGGGGCAATGACGAGCAGTACTTC. Translation: CASSLAGGNDEQYF.

Only a few counts were recorded for this clonotype. The chain uses TRBV6-6 and TRBJ2-7; 10 positions match TRBD2. This CDR3 is 14 amino acids long. Germline-derived CDR1 and CDR2 are MNHNY and SVGAGI (reference sequence). V shed 9 bases, J shed 3 bases, and the junction held 8 bases outside the gene matches. The CDR3 bases are TGTGCCAGTAAGCGGGGGGGCTCCTTCTACGAGCAGTACGTC. Translated: CASKRGGSFYEQYV.

The rearrangement uses TRBV12-3 or TRBV12-4 and TRBJ2-1, with D uncertain. This CDR3 is 18 amino acids long. V was trimmed by 2 bases and J by 0 bases, leaving 17 bases between them. Written as DNA, the CDR3 is TGTGCCAGCAGTTTACGGATTTCGGACCGAAGCTCCTACAATGAGCAGTTCTTC. Residues: CASSLRISDRSSYNEQFF.

This clonotype was counted a few times. The rearrangement uses TRBV7-3 and TRBJ1-2, with D uncertain. The germline V gene has CDR1 SGHTA and CDR2 FQGTGA. The V end lost 5 bases, the J end lost 4 bases, and 14 bases lay between the germline ends. CDR3 length: 14 residues. CDR3 DNA: TGTGCCAGCAGCCTAAAGGCCGGGGTCTATGGCTACACCTTC. As protein: CASSLKAGVYGYTF. Complete variable domain (other parts from reference TRBV7-3 and TRBJ1-2): GAGVSQTPSNKVTEKGKYVELRCDPISGHTALYWYRQSLGQGPEFLIYFQGTGAADDSGLPNDRFFAVRPEGSVSTLKIQRTERGDSAVYLCASSLKAGVYGYTFGSGTRLTVV.

CDR3 sequence (DNA): TGTGCCAGCAGCCAAGACCCTGCGGGGGGATACAATGAGCAGTTCTTC. Amino acid sequence: CASSQDPAGGYNEQFF. The V call is TRBV4-2, the J call TRBJ2-1, with 8 bases fitting TRBD2. Looked up from germline, CDR1 is LGHNA and CDR2 is YNFKEQ. There are 16 residues in the CDR3. The V gene end was trimmed by 0 bases and the J gene end by 4 bases; junction bases not matched to a gene: 5.

The chain uses TRBV20-1 and TRBJ2-5; perhaps TRBD1 as D (5 bases). Looked up from germline, CDR1 is DFQATT and CDR2 is SNEGSKA (reference sequence). The CDR3 runs 18 residues. Trimming shortened V by 5 bases and J by 0 bases, and 25 bases separated the two germline ends. CDR3 amino acids: CSASPKPLLQEYQETQYF. The CDR3 DNA sequence: TGCAGTGCTTCTCCGAAGCCTCTCCTACAGGAGTACCAAGAGACCCAGTACTTC.

The V and J genes are TRBV30 and TRBJ2-3; D possibly corresponds to TRBD2 (6 bases). Germline loops: CDR1 GTSNPN, CDR2 SVGIG (reference sequence). This CDR3 is 12 amino acids long. Trimming stripped 0 bases from V and 9 bases from J, with 10 bases between. This chain's CDR3 is CAWSVRGGTQYF. CDR3 nucleotides: TGTGCCTGGAGTGTACGTGGGGGGACGCAGTATTTT. The full variable domain, in which reference TRBV30 and TRBJ2-3 provide the parts outside the CDR3, is SQTIHQWPATLVQPVGSPLSLECTVEGTSNPNLYWYRQAAGRGLQLLFYSVGIGQISSEVPQNLSASRPQDRQFILSSKKLLLSDSGFYLCAWSVRGGTQYFGPGTRLTVL.